This T cell receptor beta chain was sequenced during a study of beta chain features in type 1 diabetes. Study results and caveats: Type 1 diabetes patients had TCRB CDR3s that were shorter (moderately but significantly so) in all four CD4+ subsets.

The authors took one heparinised blood draw, averaging approximately 120 mL, from each donor. With regard to this clone: Its specificity is unknown.

Reverse transcription of all isolated RNA meant that expressed TCRB transcripts were sequenced. TCRdb's table, derived via immunoSEQ multiplex PCR, lists solely in-frame clones and lacks some. The sample includes a few hundred thousand clones, 20% of them seen just once. The sample consisted of naive CD4+ T cells from blood. This sequence was found in a woman in her forties with type 1 diabetes.

The CDR3 protein is CASSSPIFGGYTF. Here the CDR3 DNA reads TGTGCCAGCAGTTCCCCGATTTTCGGGGGCTACACCTTC. The chain joins TRBV27 to TRBJ1-2; D unclear. CDR3 length equals 13 residues. The germline gives CDR1 MNHEY, CDR2 SMNVEV (reference sequence). V lost 4 bases, J lost 8 bases, and 14 bases lay in between.